This record covers a single T cell receptor (beta chain). TCRdb called the RT-PCR reads again in MiXCR, with one record for every CDR3 protein. The table includes about 160,000 distinct CDR3 sequences, approximately 12% detected once. This entry is derived from a study of response to subunit inactivated influenza vaccine. The CDR3 sequence is 13 residues long. Trimming left V 1 base short and J 6 bases short, with 13 bases between. Germline-derived CDR1 and CDR2 are DFQATT and SNEGSKA (reference sequence). This sequence originates from a man aged 45-69 years who received an inactivated influenza vaccine. The rearrangement links TRBV20-1 to TRBJ2-7, with D maybe TRBD2 (6 bases). Sequencing was performed on CD8+ T cells sorted from PBMCs, taken less than 30 months after vaccination. CDR3 bases: TGCAGTGCTAGAGTTGGAGGGGTAGGCGAGCAGTACTTC. It yields the protein CSARVGGVGEQYF.